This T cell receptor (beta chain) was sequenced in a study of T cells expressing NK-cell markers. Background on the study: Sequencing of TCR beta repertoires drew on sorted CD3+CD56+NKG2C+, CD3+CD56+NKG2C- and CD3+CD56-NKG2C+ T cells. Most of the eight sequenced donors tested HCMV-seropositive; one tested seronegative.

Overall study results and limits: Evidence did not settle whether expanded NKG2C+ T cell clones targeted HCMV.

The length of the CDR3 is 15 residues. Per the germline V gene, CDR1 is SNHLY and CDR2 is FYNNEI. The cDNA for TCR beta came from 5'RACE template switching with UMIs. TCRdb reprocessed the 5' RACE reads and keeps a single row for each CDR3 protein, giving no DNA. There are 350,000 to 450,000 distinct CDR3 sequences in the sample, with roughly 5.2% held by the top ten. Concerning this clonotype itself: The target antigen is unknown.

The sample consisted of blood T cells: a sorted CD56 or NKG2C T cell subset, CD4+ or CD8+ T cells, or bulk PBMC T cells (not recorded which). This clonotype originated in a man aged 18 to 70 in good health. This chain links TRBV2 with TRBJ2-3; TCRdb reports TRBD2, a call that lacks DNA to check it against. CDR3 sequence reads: CASSLAGVYTDTQYF. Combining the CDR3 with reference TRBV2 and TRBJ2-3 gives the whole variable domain EPEVTQTPSHQVTQMGQEVILRCVPISNHLYFYWYRQILGQKVEFLVSFYNNEISEKSEIFDDQFSVERPDGSNFTLKIRSTKLEDSAMYFCASSLAGVYTDTQYFGPGTRLTVL.